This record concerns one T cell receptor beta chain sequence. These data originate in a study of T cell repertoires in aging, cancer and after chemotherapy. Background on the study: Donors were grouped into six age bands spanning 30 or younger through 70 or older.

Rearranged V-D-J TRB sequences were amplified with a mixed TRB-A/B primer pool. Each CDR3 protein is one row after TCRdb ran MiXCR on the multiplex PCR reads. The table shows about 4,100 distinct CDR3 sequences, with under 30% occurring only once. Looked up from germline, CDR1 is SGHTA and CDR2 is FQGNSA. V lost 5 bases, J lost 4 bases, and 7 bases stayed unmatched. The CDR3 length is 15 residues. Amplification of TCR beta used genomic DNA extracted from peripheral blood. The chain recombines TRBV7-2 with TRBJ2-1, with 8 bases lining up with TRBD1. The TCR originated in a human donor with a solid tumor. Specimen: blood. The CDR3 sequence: CASSIGQGAYNEQFF. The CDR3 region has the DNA TGTGCCAGCAGCATCGGACAGGGTGCATACAATGAGCAGTTCTTC.